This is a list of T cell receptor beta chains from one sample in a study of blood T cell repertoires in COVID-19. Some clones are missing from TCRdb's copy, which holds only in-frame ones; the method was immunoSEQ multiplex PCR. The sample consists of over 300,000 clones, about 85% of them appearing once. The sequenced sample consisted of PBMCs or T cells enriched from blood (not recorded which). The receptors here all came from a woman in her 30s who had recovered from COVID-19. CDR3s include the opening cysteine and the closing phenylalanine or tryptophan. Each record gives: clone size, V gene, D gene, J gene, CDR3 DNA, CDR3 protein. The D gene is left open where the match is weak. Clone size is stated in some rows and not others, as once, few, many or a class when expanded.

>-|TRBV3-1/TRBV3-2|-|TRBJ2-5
TGTGCCAGCAGCGGTACGGGGGAGACCCAGTACTTC
CASSGTGETQYF
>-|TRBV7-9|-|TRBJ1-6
TGTGCCAGCAGCGTAACACCCGGACAGCCGAATTCACCCCTCCACTTT
CASSVTPGQPNSPLHF
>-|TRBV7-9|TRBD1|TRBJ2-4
TGTGCCAGCAGCTTAGCGCTAGGACAGGGGGCTATGACCAAAAACATTCAGTACTTC
CASSLALGQGAMTKNIQYF
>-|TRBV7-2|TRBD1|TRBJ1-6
TGTGCCAGCAGGTGGACAGGGGAAGGCTCACCCCTCCACTTT
CASRWTGEGSPLHF
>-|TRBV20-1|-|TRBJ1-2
TGCAGTGCACCAACAGGGATAGGCTACACCTTC
CSAPTGIGYTF
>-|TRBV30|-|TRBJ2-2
TGTGCCTGGAAAACCGGGGTGAACACCGGGGAGCTGTTTTTT
CAWKTGVNTGELFF
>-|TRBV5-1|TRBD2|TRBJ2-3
TGCGCCAGCAGCTTGGGGGCGGGGGGCACAGATACGCAGTATTTT
CASSLGAGGTDTQYF
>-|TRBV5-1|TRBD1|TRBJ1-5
TGCGCCAGCAGCTGGGGGACAGGGGGGCAGCCCCAGCATTTT
CASSWGTGGQPQHF
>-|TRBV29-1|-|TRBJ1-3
TGCAGCGTGACTAAAGGGAGCTCTGGAAACACCATATATTTT
CSVTKGSSGNTIYF
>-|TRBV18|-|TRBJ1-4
TGTGCCAGCTCGCTTATAGCGGCAACTAATGAAAAACTGTTTTTT
CASSLIAATNEKLFF
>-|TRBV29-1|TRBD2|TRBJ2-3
TGCAGCGTTGAGGACGGACTAGCGGGGGCGAGCACAGATACGCAGTATTTT
CSVEDGLAGASTDTQYF
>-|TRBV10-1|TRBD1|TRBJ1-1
TGCGCCAGCAGTGAATTCAGGGGGATGAACACTGAAGCTTTCTTT
CASSEFRGMNTEAFF
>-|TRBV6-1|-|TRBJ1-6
TGTGCCAGCAGTGAATGGGGCGGTAATTCACCCCTCCACTTT
CASSEWGGNSPLHF
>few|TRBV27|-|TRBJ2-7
TGTGCCAGCAGTTATGATGGTGGAGTCTCCTACGAGCAGTACTTC
CASSYDGGVSYEQYF
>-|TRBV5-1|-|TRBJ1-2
TGCGCCAGCAGCTTGGCGGCGGCCGCTAACTATGGCTACACCTTC
CASSLAAAANYGYTF
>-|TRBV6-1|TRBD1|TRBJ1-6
TGTGCCAGCAGTGAAAGGGACAGGGTATTATCACCCCTCCACTTT
CASSERDRVLSPLHF
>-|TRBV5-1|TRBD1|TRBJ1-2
TGCGCCAGCAGCAGCGCCGGGACAGGGGGCCCTGGCTACACCTTC
CASSSAGTGGPGYTF
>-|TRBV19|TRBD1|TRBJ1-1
TGTGCCAGTACCAGGGACAGGGTCACTGAAGCTTTCTTT
CASTRDRVTEAFF
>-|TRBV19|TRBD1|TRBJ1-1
TGTGCCAGTAGTACCCCTCGACAGGGTGGCACTGAAGCTTTCTTT
CASSTPRQGGTEAFF
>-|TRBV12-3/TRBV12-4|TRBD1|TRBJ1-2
TGTGCCAGCAGTTTGGGACAGGGCGGCGGCTACACCTTC
CASSLGQGGGYTF
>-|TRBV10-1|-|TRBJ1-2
TGCGCCAGCGTTGACATTTTCTATGGCTACACCTTC
CASVDIFYGYTF
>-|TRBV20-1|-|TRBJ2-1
TGCAGGGCACAGGGAAATGAGCAGTTCTTC
CRAQGNEQFF
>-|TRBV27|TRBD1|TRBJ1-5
TGTGCCAGCAGTCGACAGGGCTACACTCAGCCCCAGCATTTT
CASSRQGYTQPQHF
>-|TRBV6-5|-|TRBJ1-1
TGTGCCAGCCGGCCGGGACAACTTTCGGCGACTGAAGCTTTCTTT
CASRPGQLSATEAFF
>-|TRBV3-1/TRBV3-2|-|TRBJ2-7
TGTGCCAGCAGGCGATCGGGGACACCCTACGAGCAGTACTTC
CASRRSGTPYEQYF
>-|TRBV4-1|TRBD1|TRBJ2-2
TGCGCCAGCAGCCTCTTCGGACAGGGGGGTGGTGCCGGGGAGCTGTTTTTT
CASSLFGQGGGAGELFF
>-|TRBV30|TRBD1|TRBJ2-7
TGTGCCTGGGCCCGGGACAGGGCCACCTACGAGCAGTACTTC
CAWARDRATYEQYF